This T cell receptor (beta chain) was captured by sequencing in a study of cytomegalovirus exposure and HLA in healthy donors. V was clipped by 3 bases and J by 7 bases; unmatched bases: 10. From germline, CDR1 is MDHEN and CDR2 SYDVKM. The CDR3 loop spans 17 amino acids. PCR used 60 Vbeta primers and 13 Jbeta primers. The assay was immunoSEQ multiplex PCR, and TCRdb's table has in-frame clones only and misses some. Listed are 75,000 to 85,000 clones; 3% to 4.5% falls within the top ten. This receptor was identified in a young man in good health and CMV-seropositive. The sequenced material came from PBMCs. The chain employs TRBV28 and TRBJ1-5; 12 bases are a match to TRBD1. CDR3 in DNA: TGTGCCAGCAGTTTCCCAGGGACAGGGGGCTTCCGACAGCCCCAGCATTTT. Amino acids: CASSFPGTGGFRQPQHF.